This T cell receptor (beta chain) was retrieved from a study of beta chain features in type 1 diabetes. Points from the study as a whole: Patients with type 1 diabetes carried fewer insertions and had more deletions at their VDJ junctions. Among patients with Type 1 diabetes, TCRB CDR3s were moderately but significantly shorter in every one of the four CD4+ subsets. Shorter templates might be favored by PCR, and equally so in patients and in controls.

There was one heparinised blood draw per donor, averaging approximately 120 mL. CD4+ cells of the naive, central memory, regulatory and stem cell-like memory types were sorted via CD45RO/CCR7/CD25/CD127/CD95/CD27. Details on this clone: Its antigen remains unknown.

Expressed TCRB transcripts were sequenced because the isolated RNA had all been reverse transcribed beforehand. Here immunoSEQ multiplex PCR was the method, and the copy in TCRdb shows in-frame clones only, minus some. The sample gives 250,000 to 300,000 clones, approximately 24% of which show up once; about 0.012% is in the top ten. Germline V CDR1 and CDR2: SGHAT, FQNNGV. V was shortened by 6 bases and J by 0 bases, with 5 bases between the two germline ends. This CDR3 is 12 amino acids long. This chain joins TRBV11-2 and TRBJ1-1; D gene uncertain. The source of this sequence is a woman aged 30 to 39 with type 1 diabetes. Sequences were obtained from naive CD4+ T cells from blood. Written as DNA, the CDR3 is TGTGCCAGCAGGAGAATGAACACTGAAGCTTTCTTT. As protein: CASRRMNTEAFF.